This TCR beta chain comes out of a study of PD-1 blockade in mismatch repair-deficient tumors. The V end lost 1 base, the J end lost 4 bases, and 11 bases lay between the germline ends. Germline loops: CDR1 LNHDA, CDR2 SQIVND (reference sequence). The CDR3 runs to 14 residues. Clones were read by immunoSEQ multiplex PCR, and TCRdb kept only the in-frame ones, dropping some. The table has about 40,000 clones, roughly three quarters seen once. PCR or immunohistochemistry showed mismatch repair deficiency in every enrolled patient. The receptor comes from an adult with mismatch repair-deficient cancer. The chain couples TRBV19 to TRBJ2-7; D gene uncertain. Specimen: peripheral blood, collected 4 weeks after starting pembrolizumab. CDR3 sequence: CASSIGPAPYEQYF. The CDR3 nucleotides are TGTGCCAGTAGTATAGGGCCGGCACCATACGAGCAGTACTTC.